This T cell receptor (beta chain) was observed in a study of blood T cell repertoires in COVID-19. Study-wide background: Acute-phase and convalescent COVID-19 samples originated in the United States, Italy and Spain. In each case, the material was cDNA or gDNA derived from T cells, B-cell-depleted T cells, or PBMCs.

Libraries were prepared by immunoSEQ multiplex PCR; TCRdb keeps only in-frame clonotypes and omits some of them. The table lists 150,000 to 200,000 clones, 81% of them singletons. V lost 3 bases, J lost 3 bases, and 12 bases lay in between. The germline gives CDR1 SGHRS, CDR2 YFSETQ. The CDR3 runs to 15 residues. The chain couples TRBV5-1 to TRBJ1-4; D is possibly TRBD1 (5 bases). This TCR came from a man aged 55 to 70 with active or convalescent COVID-19. Source material: peripheral blood. CDR3 residues: CASSSSQAANEKLFF. The CDR3 nucleotides read TGCGCCAGCAGCTCCTCACAGGCGGCTAATGAAAAACTGTTTTTT.